Each of the 13 T cell receptor beta chains below was sequenced from the same sample in a study of cytomegalovirus exposure and HLA in healthy donors. In the PCR, 60 Vbeta and 13 Jbeta primers were used. The repertoire was sequenced with immunoSEQ multiplex PCR; TCRdb's copy has only in-frame clones and lacks some. The table records 60,000 to 65,000 clones, about 89% of them present only once. Sequencing was carried out using PBMCs. The receptor set was obtained from a man aged 18 to 30 in good health and CMV-seronegative.

The genes are TRBV30 and TRBJ1-2; no reliable D call. Germline CDR1 GTSNPN, CDR2 SVGIG (reference sequence). There are 13 residues in the CDR3. The germline V and J ends were trimmed by 0 bases and 7 bases, with 12 bases remaining between them. CDR3 in DNA: TGTGCCTGGAGTGTAATGCCCCCCGGTGGCTACACCTTC. Protein product: CAWSVMPPGGYTF.

The J gene is TRBJ2-5, the V gene TRBV6-5; D remains unclear. V shed 7 bases and J shed 4 bases, with 10 bases lying between them. This CDR3 contains 12 residues. CDR1 and CDR2 (germline): MNHEY, SVGAGI. CDR3 coding DNA: TGTGCCAGCATAGGTGGCGGAGAGACCCAGTACTTC. Its translation is CASIGGGETQYF.

Remarks on this clone: Other DNA sequences in the same sample also yield this CDR3. The chain combines TRBV6-5 with TRBJ1-2; tentative D call: TRBD1 (5 bases). Germline loops: CDR1 MNHEY, CDR2 SVGAGI. The germline V and J ends were trimmed by 0 bases and 5 bases, with 10 bases remaining between them. This CDR3 comprises 14 residues. The CDR3 loop is CASSYSRRGYGYTF. The CDR3 nucleotides are TGTGCCAGCAGTTACTCTCGAAGGGGTTATGGCTACACCTTC.

The chain has TRBV9 and TRBJ1-6; D is possibly TRBD1 (6 bases). Trimming took off 0 bases at V and 2 bases at J, with 15 bases between the two ends. The germline CDR1 and CDR2 sequences are SGDLS and YYNGEE. The CDR3 has 18 amino acids. This CDR3 reads CASSVGGGPGAYNSPLHF. The CDR3 nucleotides read TGTGCCAGCAGCGTAGGGGGGGGGCCAGGGGCCTATAATTCACCCCTCCACTTT.

The chain is built from TRBV18 and TRBJ1-2, with unresolved D. Germline values: CDR1 KGHSH, CDR2 LQKENI. Deletions cut 3 bases from V and 0 bases from J, with 11 bases between. The CDR3 contains 15 residues. Here the CDR3 reads CASSPLAEPNYGYTF. CDR3 nucleotide sequence: TGTGCCAGCTCACCGTTGGCAGAACCTAACTATGGCTACACCTTC.

This clone was detected only once. The chain is built from TRBV11-3 and TRBJ2-7, with 7 bases matching TRBD2. The CDR3 totals 14 residues. Germline-derived CDR1 and CDR2 are SGHNT and YENEEA. V dropped 5 bases and J dropped 1; count of bases not matched to a gene: 5. CDR3 amino acids: CASSGGGFSYEQYF. DNA for the CDR3: TGTGCCAGCAGCGGCGGGGGTTTTTCCTACGAGCAGTACTTC.

This clone was detected once. The rearrangement joins TRBV11-2 to TRBJ1-2; D is undetermined. Trimming removed 1 base from V and 5 bases from J, with 14 bases in between. Germline V lookup: CDR1 SGHAT, CDR2 FQNNGV. The CDR3 extends over 15 amino acids. CDR3 residues: CASSLVASSEYGYTF. CDR3 DNA sequence: TGTGCCAGCAGCTTAGTGGCGAGCTCGGAGTATGGCTACACCTTC.

The chain couples TRBV5-4 to TRBJ1-2; 7 bases are a match to TRBD1. Trimming removed 2 bases from V and 8 bases from J; junction bases left unmatched: 12. The CDR3 contains 15 residues. Germline V lookup: CDR1 SGHNT, CDR2 YYREEE (reference sequence). The CDR3 reads CASSFEPTGVEGYTF. CDR3 in DNA: TGTGCCAGCAGCTTTGAGCCTACAGGGGTGGAAGGCTACACCTTC. Full variable domain (remainder filled in from reference TRBV5-4 and TRBJ1-2): ETGVTQSPTHLIKTRGQQVTLRCSSQSGHNTVSWYQQALGQGPQFIFQYYREEENGRGNFPPRFSGLQFPNYSSELNVNALELDDSALYLCASSFEPTGVEGYTFGSGTRLTVV.

The genes are TRBV15 and TRBJ2-3; D gene uncertain. V lost 2 bases and J 0 bases, leaving 6 bases between the germline ends. This CDR3 has 14 amino acids. Germline V gene sequence: CDR1 LNHNV, CDR2 YYDKDF (reference sequence). The CDR3 nucleotides are TGTGCCACCAGCAGACCCACTAGCACAGATACGCAGTATTTT. It specifies CATSRPTSTDTQYF. The full variable domain, with the rest looked up from reference TRBV15 and TRBJ2-3, is DAMVIQNPRYQVTQFGKPVTLSCSQTLNHNVMYWYQQKSSQAPKLLFHYYDKDFNNEADTPDNFQSRRPNTSFCFLDIRSPGLGDTAMYLCATSRPTSTDTQYFGPGTRLTVL.

The chain employs TRBV7-3 and TRBJ1-1; a possible D gene is TRBD1 (6 bases). Looked up from germline, CDR1 is SGHTA and CDR2 is FQGTGA. The CDR3 spans 14 residues. The V gene lost 5 bases and the J gene lost 1 base, with 11 bases spanning the gap. CDR3 coding DNA: TGTGCCAGCAGCGTAGGGGGATCGAACACTGAAGCTTTCTTT. This sequence encodes CASSVGGSNTEAFF.

This clone was counted between two and nine times. The gene calls are TRBV11-2 and TRBJ2-7, with 9 bases that match TRBD1. This CDR3 has 15 residues. Germline V gene sequence: CDR1 SGHAT, CDR2 FQNNGV. Trimming at V came to 0 bases and at J to 4 bases, leaving 4 bases not matched to a gene. As DNA, the CDR3 is TGTGCCAGCAGCTTAGAACAGGGGGCAGCGTACGAGCAGTACTTC. It specifies CASSLEQGAAYEQYF.

The chain joins TRBV7-2 to TRBJ2-6; D is unclear. Germline V gene sequence: CDR1 SGHTA, CDR2 FQGNSA. V was trimmed by 5 bases and J by 4 bases, leaving 12 bases between them. This CDR3 is built from 15 residues. The CDR3 DNA is TGTGCCAGCAGCCCCCCTGCGGTAGGGGCCAACGTCCTGACTTTC. It translates to CASSPPAVGANVLTF. Filled out from reference TRBV7-2 and TRBJ2-6, the complete variable domain reads GAGVSQSPSNKVTEKGKDVELRCDPISGHTALYWYRQSLGQGLEFLIYFQGNSAPDKSGLPSDRFSAERTGGSVSTLTIQRTQQEDSAVYLCASSPPAVGANVLTFGAGSRLTVL.

The chain carries TRBV4-1 and TRBJ2-6; TRBD1 is a possible D gene (7 bases). The V gene's germline CDR1 is MGHRA and CDR2 YSYEKL. The CDR3 covers 16 residues. V was shortened by 1 base and J by 5 bases, with 12 bases between the two germline ends. CDR3: CASSQVRGAWANVLTF. CDR3 in DNA: TGCGCCAGCAGCCAAGTCAGGGGGGCCTGGGCCAACGTCCTGACTTTC.